This T cell receptor beta chain was sequenced in a study of blood T cell repertoires in COVID-19 (dated by TCRdb to the early 2020s). At the level of the whole study: The collaborator samples originated in the United States, Italy and Spain and spanned the acute and convalescent phases of COVID-19. A freely available public database, intended as a resource for researchers studying the immune response to SARS-CoV-2, is where the repertoires were released. The dataset comprised deeply sampled blood TCRbeta repertoires from subjects exposed to, actively infected with, or recovered from COVID-19. The sample metadata nearly always contained a de-identified subject ID, COVID-19 status, age in years and sex. The material from the prospective study consisted of cDNA or gDNA derived from T cells, B-cell-depleted T cells, or PBMCs. The samples were drawn from two sources: the first 160 participants of the ongoing ImmuneRACE study, and 1,000 to 1,500 subjects contributed by 6 global collaborators. Where available, HLA class I and class II types were taken from metadata supplied by the sample provider and were not determined by assay-based typing.

As concerns this clone: The target of this receptor is not known. No base quality values were provided; no much bigger clone lies one nucleotide off.

The immunoSEQ Assay, a bias-controlled multiplex PCR, was used to amplify TCRbeta CDR3 regions from genomic DNA. Per the authors' processing: The number of nucleated cells in each sample was estimated from the amplification of reference gene primers within the assay. To quantify the absolute abundance of each unique TCRbeta CDR3 rearrangement, sequence reads were collapsed and filtered. For each sample, productive Simpson clonality was calculated by taking the square root of Simpson's diversity index across productive rearrangements. TCRdb took over this immuneACCESS table, retaining in-frame rearrangements with V and J assigned. Such tables are incomplete; in checked studies, under half of the missing clones stem from an unresolved V gene, and the remainder is unexplained. V, J and clone size derive from that table, while D and trimming were established from the DNA sequence. Present in this sample are roughly 290,000 clones, roughly 84% of which were seen just once. The ten biggest clones cover 0.7% to 1% of the sample.

One collaborating source in Seattle enrolled patients while the patients were actively infected and followed the patients over time throughout the course of disease. Whole blood was collected in K2EDTA tubes by collaborating institutions according to the institutions' own protocols. For TCRbeta analysis, collaborators shipped samples as frozen whole blood, isolated PBMCs, or DNA extracted from either of those sample types. Relative to germline, V is 1 base shorter and J is 4 bases shorter, with 17 bases between their ends. Including cysteine and phenylalanine, the CDR3 has 16 amino acids. Only CDR3 DNA is held: 48 bases, read in frame from base 1. The CDR1 and CDR2 encoded by the germline V gene (reference sequence) are GTSNPN and SVGIG. The paper's findings and limits, for the study overall: The amount of clinical and demographic metadata varied by source and participant and was provided uncurated.

Sequencing used peripheral blood. This receptor was obtained from a human donor with COVID-19, enrolled during active disease. The donor label of this sample is uncertain. This sequence uses TRBV30 and TRBJ1-3; the D region possibly corresponds to TRBD1 (6 bases align). The DNA reads as follows: TGTGCCTGGAGTGCCCGGCGGGGGCCGGGCGGAAACACCATATATTTT. This yields the protein CAWSARRGPGGNTIYF. With the portions outside the CDR3 filled from the reference TRBV30 and TRBJ1-3 genes, the complete variable region becomes SQTIHQWPATLVQPVGSPLSLECTVEGTSNPNLYWYRQAAGRGLQLLFYSVGIGQISSEVPQNLSASRPQDRQFILSSKKLLLSDSGFYLCAWSARRGPGGNTIYFGEGSWLTVV.